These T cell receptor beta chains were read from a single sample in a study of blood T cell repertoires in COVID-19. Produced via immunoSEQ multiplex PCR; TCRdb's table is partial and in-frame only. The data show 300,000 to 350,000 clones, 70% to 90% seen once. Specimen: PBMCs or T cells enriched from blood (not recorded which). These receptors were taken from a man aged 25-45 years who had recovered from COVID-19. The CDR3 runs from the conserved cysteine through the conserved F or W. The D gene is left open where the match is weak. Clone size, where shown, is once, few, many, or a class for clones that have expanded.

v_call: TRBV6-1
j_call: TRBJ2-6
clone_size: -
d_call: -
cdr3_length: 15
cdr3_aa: CASSETGSGANVLTF
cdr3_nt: TGTGCCAGCAGTGAAACAGGGTCCGGGGCCAACGTCCTGACTTTC

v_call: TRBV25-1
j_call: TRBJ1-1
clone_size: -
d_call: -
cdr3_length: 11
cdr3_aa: CASSVGGQAFF
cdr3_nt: TGTGCCAGCAGTGTGGGGGGGCAAGCTTTCTTT

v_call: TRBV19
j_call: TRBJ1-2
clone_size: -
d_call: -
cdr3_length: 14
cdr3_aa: CASSLQVANYGYTF
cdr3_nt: TGTGCCAGTAGTTTACAGGTGGCTAACTATGGCTACACCTTC

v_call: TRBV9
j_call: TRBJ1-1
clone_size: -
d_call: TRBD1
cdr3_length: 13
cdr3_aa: CASSPTGQGEAFF
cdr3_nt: TGTGCCAGCAGCCCCACGGGACAGGGGGAAGCTTTCTTT

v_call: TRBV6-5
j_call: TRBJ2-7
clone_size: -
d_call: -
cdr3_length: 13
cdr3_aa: CASSLAGWYEQYF
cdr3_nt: TGTGCCAGCTCACTAGCTGGTTGGTACGAGCAGTACTTC

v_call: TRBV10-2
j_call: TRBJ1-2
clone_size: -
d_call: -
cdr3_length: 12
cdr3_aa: CASMRGDYGYTF
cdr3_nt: TGCGCCAGCATGCGGGGTGACTATGGCTACACCTTC

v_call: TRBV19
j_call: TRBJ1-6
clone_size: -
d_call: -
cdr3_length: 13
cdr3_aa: CASSIRENSPLHF
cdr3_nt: TGTGCCAGTAGTATACGGGAAAATTCACCCCTCCACTTT

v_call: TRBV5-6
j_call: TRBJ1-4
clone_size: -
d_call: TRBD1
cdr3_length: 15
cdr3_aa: CASSLGLTGGEKLFF
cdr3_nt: TGTGCCAGCAGCTTGGGGCTGACAGGGGGTGAAAAACTGTTTTTT

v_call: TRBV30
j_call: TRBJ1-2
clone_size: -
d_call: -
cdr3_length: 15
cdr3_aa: CACLREAGPNYGYTF
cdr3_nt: TGTGCCTGTTTGCGGGAGGCAGGGCCAAACTATGGCTACACCTTC

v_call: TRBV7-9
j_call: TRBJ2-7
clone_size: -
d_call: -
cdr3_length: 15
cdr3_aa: CASSSPNPGDRLRYF
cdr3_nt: TGTGCCAGCAGCTCCCCCAACCCAGGGGATCGTTTGAGGTACTTC

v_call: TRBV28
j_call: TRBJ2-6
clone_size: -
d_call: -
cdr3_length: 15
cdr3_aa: CASNGESSGANVLTF
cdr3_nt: TGTGCCAGCAACGGGGAAAGCTCTGGGGCCAACGTCCTGACTTTC

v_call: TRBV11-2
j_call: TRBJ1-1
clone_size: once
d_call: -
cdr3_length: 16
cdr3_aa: CASSPAGLGMNTEAFF
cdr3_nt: TGTGCCAGCAGCCCGGCGGGGTTGGGGATGAACACTGAAGCTTTCTTT

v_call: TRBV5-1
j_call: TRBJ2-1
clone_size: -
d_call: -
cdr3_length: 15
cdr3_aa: CASRRLGGSYNEQFF
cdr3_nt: TGCGCCAGCAGACGCCTTGGGGGGTCCTATAATGAGCAGTTCTTC

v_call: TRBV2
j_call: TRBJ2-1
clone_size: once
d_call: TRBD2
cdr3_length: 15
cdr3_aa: CASRLGTRLINEQFF
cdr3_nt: TGTGCCAGCAGACTTGGGACTAGGCTTATCAATGAGCAGTTCTTC

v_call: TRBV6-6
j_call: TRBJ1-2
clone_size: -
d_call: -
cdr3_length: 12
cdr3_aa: CASSYSRDGYTF
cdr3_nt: TGTGCCAGCAGTTACTCGAGGGATGGCTACACCTTC

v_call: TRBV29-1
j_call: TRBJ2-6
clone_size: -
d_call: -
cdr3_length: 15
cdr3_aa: CSVVGGAVGANVLTF
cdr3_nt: TGCAGCGTGGTGGGCGGGGCTGTGGGGGCCAACGTCCTGACTTTC

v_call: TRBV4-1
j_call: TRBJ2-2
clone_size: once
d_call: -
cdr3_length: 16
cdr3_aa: CASSQDWRMDTGELFF
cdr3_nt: TGCGCCAGCAGCCAAGATTGGCGGATGGACACCGGGGAGCTGTTTTTT

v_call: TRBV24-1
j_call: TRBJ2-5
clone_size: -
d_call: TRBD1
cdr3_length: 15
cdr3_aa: CATSDFAGGEETQYF
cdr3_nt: TGTGCCACCAGTGATTTTGCAGGGGGCGAAGAGACCCAGTACTTC

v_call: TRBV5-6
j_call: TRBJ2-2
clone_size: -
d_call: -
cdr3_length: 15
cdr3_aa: CASSLGGLYTGELFF
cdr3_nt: TGTGCCAGCAGCTTAGGGGGTCTTTACACCGGGGAGCTGTTTTTT

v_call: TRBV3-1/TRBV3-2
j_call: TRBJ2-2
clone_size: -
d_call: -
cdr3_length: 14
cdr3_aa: CASSRNEGAGELFF
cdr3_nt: TGTGCCAGCAGCCGTAATGAGGGGGCCGGGGAGCTGTTTTTT

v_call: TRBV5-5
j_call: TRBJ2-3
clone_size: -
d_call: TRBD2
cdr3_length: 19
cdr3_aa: CASSLAASGTRDGTDTQYF
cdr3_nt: TGTGCCAGCAGCTTAGCAGCCTCCGGGACTAGGGACGGGACAGATACGCAGTATTTT

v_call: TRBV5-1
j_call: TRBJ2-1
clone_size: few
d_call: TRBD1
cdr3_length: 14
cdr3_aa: CASSLGQGRDEQFF
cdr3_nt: TGCGCCAGCAGCCTGGGACAGGGAAGGGATGAGCAGTTCTTC

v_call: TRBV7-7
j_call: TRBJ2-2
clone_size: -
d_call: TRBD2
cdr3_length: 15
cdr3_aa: CASSLEAGGVGELFF
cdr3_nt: TGTGCTAGCAGCTTAGAGGCGGGGGGCGTCGGGGAGCTGTTTTTT

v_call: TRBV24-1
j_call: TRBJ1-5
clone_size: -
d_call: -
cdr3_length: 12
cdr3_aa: CATSDLGGPQHF
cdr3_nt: TGTGCCACCAGTGATTTAGGGGGTCCCCAGCATTTT

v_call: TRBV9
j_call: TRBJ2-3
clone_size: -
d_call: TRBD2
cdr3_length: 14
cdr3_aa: CASNLAGITDTQYF
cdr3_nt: TGTGCCAGCAACCTAGCGGGGATCACAGATACGCAGTATTTT

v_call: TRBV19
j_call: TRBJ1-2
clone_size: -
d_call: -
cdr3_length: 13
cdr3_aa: CASSINRIYGYTF
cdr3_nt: TGTGCCAGTAGTATAAACAGAATCTATGGCTACACCTTC

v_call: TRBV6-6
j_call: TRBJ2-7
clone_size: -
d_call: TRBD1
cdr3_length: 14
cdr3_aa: CASSSQGTGVRQYF
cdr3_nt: TGTGCCAGCAGTTCCCAGGGGACAGGGGTAAGGCAGTACTTC

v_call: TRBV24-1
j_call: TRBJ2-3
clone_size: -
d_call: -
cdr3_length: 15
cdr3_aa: CATSSSRTPTDTQYF
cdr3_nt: TGTGCCACCAGTTCTTCCCGGACACCCACAGATACGCAGTATTTT